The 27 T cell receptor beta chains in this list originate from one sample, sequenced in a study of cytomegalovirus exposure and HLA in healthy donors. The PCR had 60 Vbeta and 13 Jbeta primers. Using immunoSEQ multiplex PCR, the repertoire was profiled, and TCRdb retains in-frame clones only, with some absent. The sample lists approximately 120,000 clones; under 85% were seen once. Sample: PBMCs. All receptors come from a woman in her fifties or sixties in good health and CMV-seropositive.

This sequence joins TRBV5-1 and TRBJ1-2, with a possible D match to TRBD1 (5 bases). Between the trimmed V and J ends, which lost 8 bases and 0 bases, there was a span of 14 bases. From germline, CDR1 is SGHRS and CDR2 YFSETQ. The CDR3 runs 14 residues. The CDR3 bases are TGCGCCAGGGGGGGGAGGGAGACTAACTATGGCTACACCTTC. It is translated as CARGGRETNYGYTF.

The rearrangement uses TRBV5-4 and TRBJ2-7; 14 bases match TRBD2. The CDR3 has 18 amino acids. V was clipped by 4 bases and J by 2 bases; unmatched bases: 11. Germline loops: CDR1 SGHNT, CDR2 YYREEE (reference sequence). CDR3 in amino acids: CASSKGLAGARNPYEQYF. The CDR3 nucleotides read TGTGCCAGCAGCAAGGGACTAGCGGGGGCGAGAAATCCCTACGAGCAGTACTTC.

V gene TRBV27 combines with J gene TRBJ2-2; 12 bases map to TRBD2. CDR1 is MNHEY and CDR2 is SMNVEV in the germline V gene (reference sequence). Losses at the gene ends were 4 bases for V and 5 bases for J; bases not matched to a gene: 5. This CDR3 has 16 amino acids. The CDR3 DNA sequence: TGTGCCAGCAGTTCCTCCGGGACTAGCGGGACCGGGGAGCTGTTTTTT. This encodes CASSSSGTSGTGELFF.

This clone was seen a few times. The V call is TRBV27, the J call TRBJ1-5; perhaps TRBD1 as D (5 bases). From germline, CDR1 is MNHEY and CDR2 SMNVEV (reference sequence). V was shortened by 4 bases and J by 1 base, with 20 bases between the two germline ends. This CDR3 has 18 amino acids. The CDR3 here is CASSSRLETVRSNQPQHF. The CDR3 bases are TGTGCCAGCAGTTCCCGGTTAGAGACAGTGCGGAGCAATCAGCCCCAGCATTTT.

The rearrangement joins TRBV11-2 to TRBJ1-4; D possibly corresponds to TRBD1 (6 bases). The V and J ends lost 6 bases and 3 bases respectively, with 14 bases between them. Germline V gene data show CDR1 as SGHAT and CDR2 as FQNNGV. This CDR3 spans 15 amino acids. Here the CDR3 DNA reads TGTGCCAGCAGTTCCGGACAGAAATCTAATGAAAAACTGTTTTTT. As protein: CASSSGQKSNEKLFF.

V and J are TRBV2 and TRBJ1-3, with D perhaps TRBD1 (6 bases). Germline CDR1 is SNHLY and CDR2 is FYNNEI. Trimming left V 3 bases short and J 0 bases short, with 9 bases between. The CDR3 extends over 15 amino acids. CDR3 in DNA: TGTGCCAGCAGTGAGGACAGCCGCTCTGGAAACACCATATATTTT. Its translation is CASSEDSRSGNTIYF.

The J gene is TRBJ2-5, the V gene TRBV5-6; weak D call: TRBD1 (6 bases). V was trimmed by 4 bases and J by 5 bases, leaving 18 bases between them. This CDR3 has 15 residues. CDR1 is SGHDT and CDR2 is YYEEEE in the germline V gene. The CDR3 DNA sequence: TGTGCCAGCAGCCAAGTGGCAGGGGCGGGCGAGACCCAGTACTTC. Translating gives CASSQVAGAGETQYF.

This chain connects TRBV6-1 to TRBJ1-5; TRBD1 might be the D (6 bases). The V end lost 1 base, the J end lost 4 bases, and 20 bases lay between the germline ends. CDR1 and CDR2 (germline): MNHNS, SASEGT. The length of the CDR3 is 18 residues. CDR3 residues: CASSEERGGVLANQPQHF. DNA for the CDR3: TGTGCCAGCAGTGAAGAGAGGGGGGGGGTCTTGGCGAATCAGCCCCAGCATTTT.

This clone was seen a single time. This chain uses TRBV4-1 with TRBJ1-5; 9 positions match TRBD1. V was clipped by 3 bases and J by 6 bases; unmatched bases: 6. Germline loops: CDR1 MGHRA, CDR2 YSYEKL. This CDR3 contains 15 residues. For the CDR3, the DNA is TGCGCCAGCAGCCATATACAGGGGGCGATTCAGCCCCAGCATTTT. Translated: CASSHIQGAIQPQHF.

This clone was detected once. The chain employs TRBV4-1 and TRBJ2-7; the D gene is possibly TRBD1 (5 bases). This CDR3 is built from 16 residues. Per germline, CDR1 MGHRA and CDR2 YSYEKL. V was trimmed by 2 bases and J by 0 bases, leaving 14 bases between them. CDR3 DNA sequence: TGCGCCAGCAGCCAATACGCCCGGACAACCTCCTACGAGCAGTACTTC. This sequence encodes CASSQYARTTSYEQYF.

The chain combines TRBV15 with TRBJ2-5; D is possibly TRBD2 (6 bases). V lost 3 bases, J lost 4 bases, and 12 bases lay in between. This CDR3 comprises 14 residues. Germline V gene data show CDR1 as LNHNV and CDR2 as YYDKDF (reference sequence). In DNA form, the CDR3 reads TGTGCCACCAGCAGCACTAGCACGGGAGAGACCCAGTACTTC. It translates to CATSSTSTGETQYF.

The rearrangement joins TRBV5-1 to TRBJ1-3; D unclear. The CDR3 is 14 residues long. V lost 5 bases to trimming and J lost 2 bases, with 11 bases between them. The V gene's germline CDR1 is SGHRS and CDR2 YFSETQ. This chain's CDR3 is CASREAVTGNTIYF. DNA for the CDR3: TGCGCCAGCAGGGAGGCCGTCACTGGAAACACCATATATTTT.

In DNA form, the CDR3 reads TGTGCCAGCTCACCCGGGACTAGCGGGAGGTATGAGCAGTTCTTC. Translated: CASSPGTSGRYEQFF. This chain links TRBV18 with TRBJ2-1, with TRBD2 identical over 15 bases. The junction had 2 bases not matched to a gene; V was cut back by 3 bases and J by 8 bases. CDR1 and CDR2 from the germline V gene are KGHSH and LQKENI. This CDR3 region has 15 residues.

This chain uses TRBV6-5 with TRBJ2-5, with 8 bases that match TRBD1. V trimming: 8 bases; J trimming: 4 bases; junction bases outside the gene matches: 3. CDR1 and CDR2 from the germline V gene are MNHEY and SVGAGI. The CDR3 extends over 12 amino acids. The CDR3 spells CASRTGSETQYF. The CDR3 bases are TGTGCCAGCCGGACAGGGTCAGAGACCCAGTACTTC.

The CDR3 is CASQQAGPTDTQYF. Written as DNA, the CDR3 is TGCGCCAGTCAGCAGGCAGGGCCCACAGATACGCAGTATTTT. The chain couples TRBV5-1 to TRBJ2-3; tentatively, D is TRBD1 (5 bases). This CDR3 region has 14 residues. The germline V gene has CDR1 SGHRS and CDR2 YFSETQ. V lost 8 bases and J 2 bases, leaving 15 bases between the germline ends.

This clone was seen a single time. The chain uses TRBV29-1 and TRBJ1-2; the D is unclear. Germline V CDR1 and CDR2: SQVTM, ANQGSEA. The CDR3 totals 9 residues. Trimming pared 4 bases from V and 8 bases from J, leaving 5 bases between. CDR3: CSVGGGYTF. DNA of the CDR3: TGCAGCGTTGGAGGGGGCTACACCTTC. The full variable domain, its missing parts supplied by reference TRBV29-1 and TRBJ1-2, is SAVISQKPSRDICQRGTSLTIQCQVDSQVTMMFWYRQQPGQSLTLIATANQGSEATYESGFVIDKFPISRPNLTFSTLTVSNMSPEDSSIYLCSVGGGYTFGSGTRLTVV.

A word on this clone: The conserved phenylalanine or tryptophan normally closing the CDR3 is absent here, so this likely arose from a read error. The CDR3 DNA follows: TGTGCCAGTAGTATGGACAGGTCCAGGGCCGGCTACACCTCC. Its translation: CASSMDRSRAGYTS. The chain recombines TRBV19 with TRBJ1-2; 7 bases map to TRBD1. The CDR3 has 14 residues. The trim removed 3 bases at V and 8 bases at J, leaving 9 bases unmatched. Germline V gene lookup returns CDR1 LNHDA and CDR2 SQIVND (reference sequence).

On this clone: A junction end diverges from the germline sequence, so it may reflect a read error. This chain's CDR3 is CSSSPITSGGVEQFF. The CDR3 DNA is TGTTCCAGCAGTCCGATCACTAGCGGGGGTGTGGAGCAGTTCTTC. The chain couples TRBV7-9 to TRBJ2-1; 11 bases match TRBD2. The CDR3 loop spans 15 amino acids. CDR1 is SEHNR, CDR2 FQNEAQ, per germline (reference sequence).

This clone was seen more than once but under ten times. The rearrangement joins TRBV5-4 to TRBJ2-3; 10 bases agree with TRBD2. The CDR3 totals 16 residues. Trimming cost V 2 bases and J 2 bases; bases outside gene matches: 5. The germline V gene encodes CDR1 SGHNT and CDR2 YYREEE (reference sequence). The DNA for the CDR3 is TGTGCCAGCAGCTTACGACTAGCGGGTTCCACAGATACGCAGTATTTT. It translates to CASSLRLAGSTDTQYF.

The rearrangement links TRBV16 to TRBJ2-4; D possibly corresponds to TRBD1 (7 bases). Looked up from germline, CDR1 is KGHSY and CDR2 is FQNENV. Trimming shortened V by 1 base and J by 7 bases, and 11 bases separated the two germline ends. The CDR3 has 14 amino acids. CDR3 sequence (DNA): TGTGCCAGCAGCCAATTCAGGGGGGTGAACATTCAGTACTTC. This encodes CASSQFRGVNIQYF.

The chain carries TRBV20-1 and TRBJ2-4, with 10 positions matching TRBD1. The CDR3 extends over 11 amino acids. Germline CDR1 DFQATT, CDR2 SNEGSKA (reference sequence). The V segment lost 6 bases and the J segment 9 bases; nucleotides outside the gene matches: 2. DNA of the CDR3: TGCAGTGCAGACAGGGGGCCCATTCAGTACTTC. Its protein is CSADRGPIQYF.

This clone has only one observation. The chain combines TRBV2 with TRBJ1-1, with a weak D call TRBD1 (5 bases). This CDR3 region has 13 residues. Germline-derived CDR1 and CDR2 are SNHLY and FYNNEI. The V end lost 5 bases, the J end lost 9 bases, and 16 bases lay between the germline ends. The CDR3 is CASSLIRAQKAFF. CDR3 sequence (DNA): TGTGCCAGCAGTTTGATCAGGGCGCAGAAAGCTTTCTTT.

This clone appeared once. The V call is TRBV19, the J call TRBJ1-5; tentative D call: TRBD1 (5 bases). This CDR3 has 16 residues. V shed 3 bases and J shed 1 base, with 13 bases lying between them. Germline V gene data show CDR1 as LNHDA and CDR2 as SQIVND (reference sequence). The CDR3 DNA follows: TGTGCCAGTAGTATCGGCGGGGCGAGGAGCAATCAGCCCCAGCATTTT. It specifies CASSIGGARSNQPQHF.

The CDR3: CASSSTSGGNTQYF. The CDR3 DNA sequence: TGTGCCAGCAGCTCTACTAGCGGGGGGAATACGCAGTATTTT. The chain is built from TRBV5-4 and TRBJ2-3; 12 bases are shared with TRBD2. After removal of 3 bases from V and 7 bases from J, the junction contained 3 bases not matched to a gene. Germline V gives CDR1 SGHNT, CDR2 YYREEE (reference sequence). The CDR3 runs to 14 residues.

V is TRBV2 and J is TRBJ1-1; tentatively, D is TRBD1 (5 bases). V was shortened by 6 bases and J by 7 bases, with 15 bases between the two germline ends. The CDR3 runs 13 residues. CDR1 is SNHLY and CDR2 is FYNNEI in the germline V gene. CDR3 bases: TGTGCCAGCAGCGTTCAGGGATTGAGTGAAGCTTTCTTT. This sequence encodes CASSVQGLSEAFF.

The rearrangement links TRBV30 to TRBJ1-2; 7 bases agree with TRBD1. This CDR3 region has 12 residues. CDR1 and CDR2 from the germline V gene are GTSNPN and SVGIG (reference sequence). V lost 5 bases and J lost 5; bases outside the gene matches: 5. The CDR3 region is CAWGLTGYGYTF. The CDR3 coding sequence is TGTGCCTGGGGACTGACAGGGTATGGCTACACCTTC.

CDR3 sequence reads: CASSPKTGTQAYEQYF. The CDR3 DNA sequence: TGTGCCAGCAGCCCTAAGACAGGGACCCAAGCCTACGAGCAGTACTTC. The chain employs TRBV5-6 and TRBJ2-5; the match to TRBD1 covers 7 bases. Gene TRBJ2-7 matches the end of the DNA better, so the J call may be wrong. This CDR3 is 16 amino acids long. Germline CDR1 reads SGHDT; CDR2 reads YYEEEE.